This is a list of T cell receptor beta chains from one sample in a study of a mutant IDH1 vaccine in newly diagnosed glioma. Generated by immunoSEQ multiplex PCR, the TCRdb table keeps only in-frame clones and is missing some. The table includes roughly 70,000 clones, approximately 86% detected once. Sample: PBMCs, taken from a glioma patient treated with radiotherapy, temozolomide or both. The receptors derive from a man aged 30 to 39 with glioma. CDR3s include the opening cysteine and the closing phenylalanine or tryptophan. A D gene is named only where the DNA matches it firmly. The size field is filled for only some rows; it gives once, few, many or a size class.

clone size	V gene	J gene	D gene	CDR3 protein	CDR3 DNA
NA	TRBV28	TRBJ2-2	NA	CASSLPLNTGELFF	TGTGCCAGCAGTTTACCGTTAAACACCGGGGAGCTGTTTTTT
NA	TRBV7-9	TRBJ2-7	NA	CASSLATYEQYF	TGTGCCAGCAGCTTAGCGACCTACGAGCAGTACTTC
NA	TRBV13	TRBJ1-1	NA	CASSPLGSGGTAEAFF	TGTGCCAGCAGCCCACTGGGGTCAGGCGGGACGGCTGAAGCTTTCTTT
NA	TRBV29-1	TRBJ1-1	NA	CSVEGTRGADTEAFF	TGCAGCGTTGAAGGTACTAGAGGGGCGGACACTGAAGCTTTCTTT
NA	TRBV5-4	TRBJ2-7	NA	CASSLATSAKAYEQYF	TGTGCCAGCAGCTTGGCCACGTCGGCGAAAGCCTACGAGCAGTACTTC
NA	TRBV5-1	TRBJ2-3	TRBD1	CASSQLGQGGRWGDTQYF	TGCGCCAGCAGCCAACTTGGACAGGGCGGTCGGTGGGGAGATACGCAGTATTTT
NA	TRBV30	TRBJ2-3	NA	CAWIPRTDTQYF	TGTGCCTGGATCCCTCGCACAGATACGCAGTATTTT
NA	TRBV18	TRBJ2-5	NA	CASSNLGGGETQYF	TGTGCCAGCTCAAACCTAGGAGGGGGTGAGACCCAGTACTTC
few	TRBV18	TRBJ1-2	NA	CASSPTDVGYTF	TGTGCCAGCTCACCCACGGACGTGGGCTACACCTTC
NA	TRBV4-2	TRBJ1-6	NA	CASREQGPSYNSPLHF	TGTGCCAGCCGCGAACAGGGACCCTCCTATAATTCACCCCTCCACTTT
NA	TRBV7-6	TRBJ2-2	NA	CASSSGGRNTGELFF	TGTGCCAGCAGTTCCGGCGGCAGAAACACCGGGGAGCTGTTTTTT
NA	TRBV6-1	TRBJ1-1	NA	CASSAGPWAFF	TGTGCCAGCAGTGCCGGGCCGTGGGCTTTCTTT
NA	TRBV4-1	TRBJ2-1	NA	CASRGGPYNEQFF	TGCGCCAGTCGGGGTGGCCCCTACAATGAGCAGTTCTTC
NA	TRBV7-9	TRBJ2-1	NA	CASNSGGRRGEQFF	TGTGCCAGCAACTCAGGAGGTCGGAGGGGTGAGCAGTTCTTC
few	TRBV6-5	TRBJ1-4	NA	CASSYIGRDEKLFF	TGTGCCAGCAGTTACATTGGCAGGGACGAAAAACTGTTTTTT
once	TRBV5-8	TRBJ1-1	NA	CASSLVPHTTEAFF	TGTGCCAGCAGCTTGGTCCCACACACCACTGAAGCTTTCTTT
NA	TRBV5-1	TRBJ1-5	NA	CASSPDTNQPQHF	TGCGCCAGCAGCCCGGACACCAATCAGCCCCAGCATTTT
NA	TRBV25-1	TRBJ1-1	NA	CASSDPGLNTEAFF	TGTGCCAGCAGTGACCCCGGACTGAACACTGAAGCTTTCTTT
NA	TRBV5-1	TRBJ2-4	NA	CASSLISRGAAKNIQYF	TGCGCCAGCAGCCTAATCTCCAGGGGGGCCGCCAAAAACATTCAGTACTTC
once	TRBV7-9	TRBJ2-7	NA	CASSLHLGGAEEQYF	TGTGCCAGCAGCTTACATTTAGGGGGGGCGGAGGAGCAGTACTTC
NA	TRBV5-6	TRBJ1-1	NA	CASSWISTGEAFF	TGTGCCAGCAGCTGGATATCGACGGGGGAAGCTTTCTTT
NA	TRBV4-2	TRBJ2-1	NA	CASSQESRDNEQFF	TGTGCCAGCAGCCAAGAGAGTCGGGACAATGAGCAGTTCTTC
few	TRBV9	TRBJ1-1	NA	CASSPLGNTEAFF	TGTGCCAGCAGCCCCCTCGGGAACACTGAAGCTTTCTTT
NA	TRBV18	TRBJ2-6	NA	CASSPTGSGANVLTF	TGTGCCAGCTCACCGACAGGCTCTGGGGCCAACGTCCTGACTTTC
NA	TRBV6-6	TRBJ2-6	NA	CASRGANVLTF	TGTGCCAGCAGGGGGGCCAACGTCCTGACTTTC
NA	TRBV28	TRBJ2-7	NA	CASSHDGGEQYF	TGTGCCAGCAGCCATGACGGCGGCGAGCAGTACTTC
NA	TRBV27	TRBJ2-5	NA	CASSSATTKSRQYF	TGTGCCAGCAGTTCGGCGACAACCAAGAGCCGACAGTACTTC
NA	TRBV14	TRBJ1-3	NA	CASSWGLGNTIYF	TGTGCCAGCAGTTGGGGGCTCGGAAACACCATATATTTT
NA	TRBV11-2	TRBJ2-5	TRBD1	CASSLGTGGKGQETQYF	TGTGCCAGCAGCTTGGGGACAGGGGGAAAGGGTCAAGAGACCCAGTACTTC
NA	TRBV29-1	TRBJ1-2	NA	CSVEREWGYGYTF	TGCAGCGTTGAGCGGGAATGGGGCTATGGCTACACCTTC
NA	TRBV9	TRBJ2-3	TRBD2	CASSVGASGNTDTQYF	TGTGCCAGCAGCGTAGGGGCTAGCGGAAACACAGATACGCAGTATTTT
NA	TRBV2	TRBJ2-7	NA	CASSLPGSTYEQYF	TGTGCCAGCAGTCTCCCTGGTTCAACCTACGAGCAGTACTTC
NA	TRBV5-4	TRBJ1-2	TRBD1	CASSSTGGASGYTF	TGTGCCAGCAGTTCTACAGGGGGGGCTAGTGGCTACACCTTC
NA	TRBV7-9	TRBJ1-6	TRBD1	CASSPKGADSPLHF	TGTGCCAGCAGCCCTAAGGGGGCCGATTCACCCCTCCACTTT
NA	TRBV19	TRBJ2-7	NA	CASSLGRTYEQYF	TGTGCCAGTAGTCTGGGACGGACCTACGAGCAGTACTTC
NA	TRBV6-1	TRBJ1-4	TRBD1	CASSGGQGAEKLFF	TGTGCCAGCAGTGGGGGACAGGGGGCTGAAAAACTGTTTTTT
NA	TRBV5-1	TRBJ1-2	NA	CASSPDSSNYGYTF	TGCGCCAGCAGCCCGGACAGTAGCAACTATGGCTACACCTTC
NA	TRBV7-8	TRBJ2-3	NA	CASSSQFPGAVTDTQYF	TGTGCCAGCAGCAGCCAATTCCCCGGGGCCGTCACAGATACGCAGTATTTT
NA	TRBV27	TRBJ1-3	NA	CASRGVNTIYF	TGTGCCAGCAGGGGGGTGAACACCATATATTTT
once	TRBV28	TRBJ1-2	NA	CASKGVSNYGYTF	TGTGCCAGCAAAGGGGTTTCTAACTATGGCTACACCTTC
NA	TRBV5-8	TRBJ2-6	TRBD1	CASSLYAGDSSGANVLTF	TGTGCCAGCAGCTTGTATGCAGGGGACAGCTCTGGGGCCAACGTCCTGACTTTC
medium-sized	TRBV6-4	TRBJ2-3	NA	CASSGTGTDTQYF	TGTGCCAGCAGTGGGACAGGCACAGATACGCAGTATTTT
NA	TRBV19	TRBJ1-2	NA	CASSLRPTNYGYTF	TGTGCCAGTAGCTTACGGCCGACTAACTATGGCTACACCTTC